This is a list of T cell receptor beta chains from one sample in a study of blood T cell repertoires in COVID-19. This table comes from immunoSEQ multiplex PCR, and its TCRdb copy is limited to in-frame clones, with some not included. The sample includes some 280,000 clones, 80% to 90% of them seen just once. The sample consisted of peripheral blood. These receptor sequences come from a woman aged 30 to 39 with active or convalescent COVID-19. Both conserved end residues are part of each CDR3. The D gene is left open where the match is weak. The size of a clone is reported for some rows only, either as once, few or many, or as a class for expanded clones.

CDR3aa	CDR3nt	d_gene	abundance	len	v_gene	j_gene
CASSPGDPGIRGTDTQYF	TGTGCCAGCTCACCTGGGGATCCGGGAATCAGAGGGACAGATACGCAGTATTTT	-	once	18	TRBV18	TRBJ2-3
CASSYRGQGGELFF	TGTGCCAGCAGTTACAGAGGACAGGGCGGGGAGCTGTTTTTT	TRBD1	-	14	TRBV6-2/TRBV6-3	TRBJ2-2
CSAGQDGYTF	TGCAGTGCTGGACAGGATGGCTACACCTTC	TRBD1	-	10	TRBV20-1	TRBJ1-2
CASSEAGRKNYGYTF	TGTGCCAGCAGTGAAGCGGGCAGGAAGAACTATGGCTACACCTTC	-	-	15	TRBV6-1	TRBJ1-2
CASSVATTGSLQETQYF	TGTGCCAGCAGCGTAGCTACGACAGGGTCCCTTCAAGAGACCCAGTACTTC	TRBD1	-	17	TRBV9	TRBJ2-5
CASSLRTGIVRGYTF	TGTGCCAGCAGCCTACGCACAGGGATAGTTCGGGGCTACACCTTC	-	-	15	TRBV7-2	TRBJ1-2
CASSSDSRVEAFF	TGTGCCAGCAGCTCGGACAGCAGGGTTGAAGCTTTCTTT	-	-	13	TRBV27	TRBJ1-1
CASSKLAGDSYEQYF	TGTGCCAGCAGTAAGCTAGCGGGGGACTCCTACGAGCAGTACTTC	TRBD2	-	15	TRBV2	TRBJ2-7
CASGRAGDPPLHF	TGCGCCAGCGGTAGAGCGGGAGATCCACCCCTCCACTTT	-	-	13	TRBV10-2	TRBJ1-6
CASSQRGATEAFF	TGTGCCAGCAGTCAACGGGGGGCCACTGAAGCTTTCTTT	-	-	13	TRBV27	TRBJ1-1
CATSGDGGVYNEQFF	TGTGCCACCAGTGGTGACGGAGGCGTCTACAATGAGCAGTTCTTC	-	-	15	TRBV24-1	TRBJ2-1
CASSPVRLAGSDTQYF	TGTGCCAGCAGCCCAGTTCGACTAGCGGGGTCAGATACGCAGTATTTT	TRBD2	-	16	TRBV7-6	TRBJ2-3
CASSLQGGSNQPQHF	TGTGCCAGCAGCCTTCAGGGAGGGAGCAATCAGCCCCAGCATTTT	-	-	15	TRBV3-1/TRBV3-2	TRBJ1-5
CASHSGGTDTQYF	TGTGCCTCCCATAGCGGGGGCACAGATACGCAGTATTTT	TRBD2	-	13	TRBV10-3	TRBJ2-3
CASSLAATGDYGYTF	TGTGCCAGCAGCTTAGCGGCGACAGGGGACTATGGCTACACCTTC	TRBD1	-	15	TRBV7-2	TRBJ1-2
CASSEVGGEGTEAFF	TGTGCCAGCAGTGAAGTCGGGGGGGAAGGGACTGAAGCTTTCTTT	-	few	15	TRBV6-1	TRBJ1-1
CASSSLTGNEQFF	TGTGCCAGCAGCTCCCTGACAGGGAATGAGCAGTTCTTC	TRBD1	-	13	TRBV5-6	TRBJ2-1
CASSFAPSGQGLGYTF	TGTGCCAGCAGTTTTGCCCCGTCGGGACAGGGGTTAGGCTACACCTTC	TRBD1	once	16	TRBV27	TRBJ1-2
CASSPLTGAGGYTF	TGTGCCAGCAGCCCGCTGACAGGGGCTGGTGGCTACACCTTC	TRBD1	-	14	TRBV9	TRBJ1-2
CASRSLAGGSDTQYF	TGTGCCAGCAGGTCGCTAGCGGGGGGGTCAGATACGCAGTATTTT	TRBD2	-	15	TRBV7-2	TRBJ2-3
CASSLEDRGYGYTF	TGTGCCAGCAGCTTGGAGGACAGGGGCTATGGCTACACCTTC	TRBD1	-	14	TRBV5-5	TRBJ1-2
CASSLWAGNTEAFF	TGTGCCAGCAGTTTATGGGCGGGGAACACTGAAGCTTTCTTT	-	many	14	TRBV28	TRBJ1-1
CARGRKREETQYF	TGTGCCAGGGGGAGGAAGCGGGAAGAGACCCAGTACTTC	-	-	13	TRBV27	TRBJ2-5
CAGGLEETQYF	TGTGCCGGCGGACTAGAAGAGACCCAGTACTTC	TRBD2	-	11	TRBV2	TRBJ2-5
CASSHSISGDTEAFF	TGTGCCAGCTCCCACTCAATCTCCGGGGACACTGAAGCTTTCTTT	-	-	15	TRBV6-6	TRBJ1-1
CASSIDRGIGYTF	TGTGCCAGCAGCATCGACAGGGGGATTGGCTACACCTTC	TRBD1	-	13	TRBV12-3/TRBV12-4	TRBJ1-2
CASSQNLGGDEQFF	TGTGCCAGCAGCCAAAACCTAGGGGGGGATGAGCAGTTCTTC	-	-	14	TRBV4-2	TRBJ2-1
CASSLEAGGGYNEQFF	TGTGCCAGCAGCTTAGAGGCCGGGGGGGGTTACAATGAGCAGTTCTTC	TRBD2	-	16	TRBV11-2	TRBJ2-1
CASSREGQGITEAFF	TGTGCCAGCAGTCGAGAGGGGCAGGGGATCACTGAAGCTTTCTTT	-	-	15	TRBV6-5	TRBJ1-1
CASSESRPGLIQPQHF	TGCGCCAGCAGTGAGTCCCGACCCGGACTAATTCAGCCCCAGCATTTT	-	-	16	TRBV10-2	TRBJ1-5
CASSESIRTGAHEQYF	TGCGCCAGCAGTGAGTCGATTCGGACAGGGGCCCACGAGCAGTACTTC	TRBD1	-	16	TRBV10-1	TRBJ2-7
CASKAGWRVDTEAFF	TGTGCCAGCAAGGCAGGGTGGAGGGTGGACACTGAAGCTTTCTTT	-	few	15	TRBV6-5	TRBJ1-1
CASSFTGRNTEAFF	TGTGCCAGCAGCTTTACGGGTAGGAACACTGAAGCTTTCTTT	-	few	14	TRBV5-6	TRBJ1-1
CATLRGLGYEQFF	TGTGCCACTTTACGGGGACTAGGCTATGAGCAGTTCTTC	TRBD2	-	13	TRBV28	TRBJ2-1
CASSSGLAGPTGSYEQYF	TGTGCCAGCAGCTCCGGACTAGCGGGTCCCACGGGCTCCTACGAGCAGTACTTC	TRBD2	-	18	TRBV7-9	TRBJ2-7
CASSWGGRRETQYF	TGTGCCAGCAGTTGGGGGGGTCGGAGAGAGACCCAGTACTTC	TRBD2	-	14	TRBV27	TRBJ2-5
CASSPLRQGKRVRNEQFF	TGTGCCAGCAGCCCCCTCCGACAGGGTAAAAGGGTAAGGAATGAGCAGTTCTTC	TRBD1	-	18	TRBV7-9	TRBJ2-1
CASSRLAGTDGFF	TGTGCCAGCAGCCGACTCGCAGGGACAGATGGTTTCTTT	TRBD1	-	13	TRBV3-1/TRBV3-2	TRBJ1-1
CASSQGPGLAVTDTQYF	TGCGCCAGCAGCCAAGGGCCGGGACTAGCGGTAACAGATACGCAGTATTTT	TRBD2	-	17	TRBV4-3	TRBJ2-3
CASSQDIGTSKQYF	TGCGCCAGCAGCCAAGACATTGGGACAAGCAAGCAGTACTTC	-	-	14	TRBV4-3	TRBJ2-7
CASSLAWGQGRSSPLHF	TGTGCCAGCAGCTTAGCATGGGGACAGGGAAGGAGTTCACCCCTCCACTTT	TRBD1	-	17	TRBV7-9	TRBJ1-6
CASSSTGGSGNTIYF	TGTGCCAGCAGTAGTACAGGGGGTTCAGGAAACACCATATATTTT	TRBD1	few	15	TRBV28	TRBJ1-3
CASSLLTGANQPQHF	TGTGCCAGCAGTTTATTGACAGGGGCCAATCAGCCCCAGCATTTT	TRBD1	-	15	TRBV28	TRBJ1-5
CASSEYAGASTEAFF	TGTGCCAGCAGTGAATATGCAGGGGCAAGCACTGAAGCTTTCTTT	-	-	15	TRBV25-1	TRBJ1-1
CASSLSGGLGGNTIYF	TGTGCCAGCAGCTTAAGTGGCGGACTCGGTGGAAACACCATATATTTT	-	-	16	TRBV7-9	TRBJ1-3
CASSREEAYNEQFF	TGTGCCAGCAGCAGGGAGGAGGCCTACAATGAGCAGTTCTTC	-	-	14	TRBV11-1	TRBJ2-1
CASSLVGLGGQETQYF	TGTGCCAGCAGCTTGGTCGGGTTGGGCGGGCAAGAGACCCAGTACTTC	-	few	16	TRBV5-4	TRBJ2-5
CAWGHSGNTIYF	TGTGCCTGGGGCCACTCTGGAAACACCATATATTTT	-	-	12	TRBV30	TRBJ1-3
CASSSPTGHLYGYTF	TGTGCCAGCAGCTCTCCCACAGGGCACCTCTATGGCTACACCTTC	-	-	15	TRBV2	TRBJ1-2
CASSPIPGAGNTIYF	TGTGCCAGCAGCCCCATCCCTGGAGCCGGAAACACCATATATTTT	-	once	15	TRBV3-1/TRBV3-2	TRBJ1-3